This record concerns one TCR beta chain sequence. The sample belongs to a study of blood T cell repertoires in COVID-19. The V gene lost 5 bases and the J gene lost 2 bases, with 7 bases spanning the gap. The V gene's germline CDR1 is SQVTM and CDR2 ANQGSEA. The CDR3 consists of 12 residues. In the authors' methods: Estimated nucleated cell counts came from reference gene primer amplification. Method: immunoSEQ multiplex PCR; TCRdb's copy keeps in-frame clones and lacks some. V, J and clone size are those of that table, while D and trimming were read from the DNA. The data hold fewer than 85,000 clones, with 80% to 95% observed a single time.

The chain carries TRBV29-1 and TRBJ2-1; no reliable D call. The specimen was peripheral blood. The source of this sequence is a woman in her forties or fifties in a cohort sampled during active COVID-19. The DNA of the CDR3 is TGCAGCGTTAAAACAACCTACAATGAGCAGTTCTTC. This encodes CSVKTTYNEQFF.